This T cell receptor beta chain came from a study of T cells in Graves' hyperthyroidism and ophthalmopathy. As for the study in general: Peripheral blood sampling occurred at initial diagnosis, before any treatment. Study conclusions and caveats: Blood also carried most thyroid clonotypes expanded above 0.001.

This clonotype was found many times. The target antigen is unknown. Regions amplified from RNA transcripts were the TCR beta CDR3 regions. TCR CDR3 underwent first-round RT-PCR with the HTBI primer set. TCRdb re-derived calls from the multiplex PCR reads in MiXCR, one entry per CDR3 protein. The sample holds around 500,000 distinct CDR3 sequences, about an eighth seen once. Sequenced sample: blood. This TCR derives from a woman aged 18 to 35 with Graves' hyperthyroidism.

CDR3 protein: CASSPVGGARDEQFF. The CDR3 bases are TGTGCCAGCAGCCCCGTCGGAGGGGCACGAGATGAGCAGTTCTTC. J is TRBJ2-1 and V is TRBV7-8; D is possibly TRBD2 (6 bases). Looked up from germline, CDR1 is SGHVS and CDR2 is FQNEAQ. The V and J ends lost 5 bases and 8 bases respectively, with 19 bases between them. The CDR3 extends over 15 amino acids.